These 21 T cell receptor beta chains were all obtained from the same sample, sequenced in a study of regulatory T cells in long-lasting Graves disease. Stated time point: newly diagnosed GD, antithyroid drugs for less than 3 months. Following extraction of RNA from PBMCs, that RNA was used to make the TCR library. Arm-PCR of CDR3 regions with iRepertoire HTBI primers generated TCR beta libraries. TCRdb re-called the multiplex PCR reads with MiXCR, one entry per CDR3 protein. The sample comprises some 240,000 distinct CDR3 sequences, roughly a fifth of which are singletons, and 12% rests with the top ten. These data were also filed under a second study, of T cells in Graves' hyperthyroidism and ophthalmopathy.

The sequencing used peripheral blood mononuclear cells (PBMCs), collected at new diagnosis, from a patient treated with antithyroid drugs. These receptors came from a woman aged 25 to 39 with Graves disease.

On this clonotype: A much larger clone differs by one base, so this may be a read error. The rearrangement links TRBV27 to TRBJ2-6, with 7 bases lining up with TRBD1. Germline CDR1 and CDR2: MNHEY and SMNVEV (reference sequence). This CDR3 spans 17 amino acids. In DNA, the CDR3 is TGTGCCAACAGTTTATTACAGGGGCGTTCTGGGGCCAACGTCCTGACTTTC. It codes for CANSLLQGRSGANVLTF.

Comment on this clonotype: At one of its ends the junction is not consistent with the germline gene, which may arise from a read error. The CDR3 is CASSLMAGGNEQYF. CDR3 coding DNA: TGCGCCAGCAGCTTAATGGCAGGGGGAAACGAGCAGTACTTC. This sequence joins TRBV5-5 and TRBJ2-7, with TRBD1 matching over 7 bases. This CDR3 region has 14 residues. Germline assignment: CDR1 SGHKS and CDR2 YYEKEE (reference sequence).

This clonotype has at least ten counts. The rearrangement joins TRBV28 to TRBJ1-1; D not resolved. V was trimmed by 5 bases and J by 6 bases, leaving 10 bases between them. This CDR3 contains 12 residues. CDR1 is MDHEN, CDR2 SYDVKM, per germline. The CDR3 region has the DNA TGTGCCAGCAGTCGACTATACGCTGAAGCTTTCTTT. Protein sequence: CASSRLYAEAFF.

In this sample, this clonotype turned up many times. In nucleotides, the CDR3 is TGTGCCAGCAGGGGGGGACATGAAAATGAAAAACTGTTTTTT. Its protein is CASRGGHENEKLFF. The chain carries TRBV28 and TRBJ1-4; D is perhaps TRBD1 (6 bases). Germline values: CDR1 MDHEN, CDR2 SYDVKM. Trimming took 6 bases from V and 5 from J, leaving 13 bases between them. The CDR3 loop spans 14 amino acids.

The table lists this clonotype with many counts. The chain combines TRBV15 with TRBJ2-5; TRBD2 agrees at 7 bases. Germline values: CDR1 LNHNV, CDR2 YYDKDF (reference sequence). J was trimmed by 4 bases and V by 1 base; bases with no gene match: 6. The CDR3 has 15 amino acids. The CDR3 region is CATSRAAGYSETQYF. The DNA of the CDR3 is TGTGCCACCAGCAGAGCAGCGGGATACTCAGAGACCCAGTACTTC.

This clonotype has a count of ten or more. The rearrangement joins TRBV20-1 to TRBJ1-2; the D is unclear. The CDR3 covers 14 residues. With 3 bases removed from V and 5 bases from J, the gap between germline ends came to 16 bases. Germline CDR1 is DFQATT and CDR2 is SNEGSKA (reference sequence). CDR3 residues: CSASPSRLAYGYTF. In DNA, the CDR3 is TGCAGTGCTAGTCCGTCCCGGTTGGCTTATGGCTACACCTTC.

Only a few counts were recorded for this clonotype. This likely stems from a read error, as it lies one base from a far larger clone. The gene calls are TRBV4-3 and TRBJ1-5; D is unresolved. Germline V gene lookup returns CDR1 LGHNA and CDR2 YSLEER. The CDR3 is 13 residues long. With 0 bases removed from V and 6 bases from J, the gap between germline ends came to 6 bases. DNA of the CDR3: TGCGCCAGCAGCCAAGACTACAGTCAGCCCCAGCATTTT. It encodes CASSQDYSQPQHF.

This clonotype was seen repeatedly, ten times or more. V is TRBV11-2 and J is TRBJ1-2; D perhaps matches TRBD1 (6 bases). This CDR3 region has 12 residues. Germline lookup yields CDR1 SGHAT and CDR2 FQNNGV. Trimming left V 4 bases short and J 7 bases short, with 10 bases between. CDR3 region: CASSYAGAGYTF. CDR3 DNA: TGTGCCAGCAGCTACGCAGGGGCTGGCTACACCTTC.

A word on this clonotype: The conserved final phenylalanine or tryptophan is absent from the CDR3, which likely points to a read error. The V gene is TRBV27, the J gene TRBJ2-3, with 9 bases matching TRBD2. CDR3 length: 15 residues. Unmatched junction bases numbered 7, after V lost 4 bases and J lost 5 bases. The germline CDR1 and CDR2 sequences are MNHEY and SMNVEV (reference sequence). This CDR3 reads CASSSPGLAGDTQYL. The CDR3 nucleotides read TGTGCCAGCAGTTCCCCGGGACTAGCAGGAGATACGCAGTATCTT.

This clonotype was counted only a few times. The CDR3 here is CSARRVSGGEGELFF. CDR3 DNA: TGCAGTGCCCGCAGGGTCTCAGGGGGCGAGGGGGAGCTGTTTTTT. V and J are TRBV20-1 and TRBJ2-2; 8 positions agree with TRBD1. The CDR3 loop spans 15 amino acids. Looked up from germline, CDR1 is DFQATT and CDR2 is SNEGSKA (reference sequence). V dropped 6 bases and J dropped 8; count of bases not matched to a gene: 14.

This clonotype has ten or more counts. The chain couples TRBV12-3 or TRBV12-4 to TRBJ2-1, with D possibly TRBD2 on 6 matching bases. This CDR3 is 11 amino acids long. Trimming stripped 6 bases from V and 11 bases from J, with 11 bases between. The CDR3 loop is CASSRRGQQFF. CDR3 DNA sequence: TGTGCCAGCAGCCGGCGGGGCCAGCAGTTCTTC.

The V call is TRBV2, the J call TRBJ2-2, with D maybe TRBD1 (6 bases). Trimming shortened V by 8 bases and J by 3 bases, and 16 bases separated the two germline ends. Germline lookup yields CDR1 SNHLY and CDR2 FYNNEI. There are 15 residues in the CDR3. In DNA, the CDR3 is TGTGCCAGCCGCCTGGGGGCTAGGGACACCGGGGAGCTGTTTTTT. Residues: CASRLGARDTGELFF.

This clonotype was counted at least ten times. V and J are TRBV20-1 and TRBJ1-2; TRBD1 is a possible D gene (5 bases). The CDR3 has 15 amino acids. Germline CDR1 is DFQATT and CDR2 is SNEGSKA (reference sequence). The germline V and J ends were trimmed by 1 base and 4 bases, with 16 bases remaining between them. CDR3 region: CSARVTGQIAYGYTF. The CDR3 nucleotides are TGCAGTGCTAGAGTAACGGGGCAGATTGCCTATGGCTACACCTTC.

This clonotype was observed many times. V and J are TRBV6-1 and TRBJ1-4, with 10 bases identical to TRBD1. V shed 4 bases and J 7 bases; nucleotides not matched to a gene: 15. CDR3 length: 18 residues. Germline V gene sequence: CDR1 MNHNS, CDR2 SASEGT. As DNA, the CDR3 is TGTGCCAGCAGTGGCACCGGGACAGGGGCGAGAGGGGGTGAAAAACTGTTTTTT. Encoded protein: CASSGTGTGARGGEKLFF.

The chain uses TRBV2 and TRBJ2-7, with D perhaps TRBD2 (5 bases). V was shortened by 6 bases and J by 0 bases, with 9 bases between the two germline ends. Germline V gene data show CDR1 as SNHLY and CDR2 as FYNNEI. This CDR3 spans 13 amino acids. The chain's CDR3 is CASRHGVSYEQYF. CDR3 in DNA: TGTGCCAGCAGACACGGGGTCTCCTACGAGCAGTACTTC.

This clonotype was seen at least ten times. The V and J genes are TRBV18 and TRBJ1-1; TRBD1 might be the D (5 bases). V gave up 0 bases and J gave up 4 bases, with 15 bases separating them. Germline values: CDR1 KGHSH, CDR2 LQKENI. The CDR3 runs to 16 residues. CDR3: CASSPPRRGYGTEAFF. In DNA form, the CDR3 reads TGTGCCAGCTCACCACCGAGGAGGGGTTATGGCACTGAAGCTTTCTTT.

This clonotype has a count of ten or more. The rearrangement uses TRBV2 and TRBJ2-5; D gene ambiguous. V shed 5 bases and J shed 4 bases, with 11 bases lying between them. CDR1 SNHLY and CDR2 FYNNEI come from the germline V gene. This CDR3 comprises 13 residues. CDR3 in DNA: TGTGCCAGCAGTTCTTTAGGTGGAGAGACCCAGTACTTC. It translates to CASSSLGGETQYF.

This chain links TRBV20-1 with TRBJ2-7, with 8 bases lining up with TRBD2. Trimming took 4 bases from V and 2 from J; bases not matched to a gene: 10. Germline loops: CDR1 DFQATT, CDR2 SNEGSKA (reference sequence). The length of the CDR3 is 15 residues. CDR3 nucleotides: TGCAGTGCTACCTGGATAGGGCGGGGGGCCTACGAGCAGTACTTC. As protein: CSATWIGRGAYEQYF.

Points on this clonotype: Mismatch with germline at one junction end may stem from a read error. V is TRBV6-2 or TRBV6-3 and J is TRBJ2-1, with 9 bases lining up with TRBD2. This CDR3 contains 14 residues. The germline gives CDR1 MNHEY, CDR2 SVGEGT. This chain's CDR3 is CASSYGRGGNEQSF. CDR3 DNA sequence: TGTGCCAGCAGTTATGGGCGGGGGGGCAATGAGCAGTCCTTC.

This clonotype was seen ten or more times. The rearrangement links TRBV2 to TRBJ2-4, with D possibly matching TRBD2 (5 bases). Germline CDR1 is SNHLY and CDR2 is FYNNEI. The CDR3 is 14 amino acids. V was shortened by 3 bases and J by 3 bases, with 9 bases between the two germline ends. CDR3 coding DNA: TGTGCCAGCAGTGAGCTAGCCGTCAAAAACATTCAGTACTTC. This translates into CASSELAVKNIQYF.

The V gene is TRBV12-3 or TRBV12-4, the J gene TRBJ1-3; 7 nucleotides agree with TRBD1. Trimming took 5 bases from V and 11 from J; bases not matched to a gene: 9. This CDR3 comprises 13 residues. This CDR3 is CASSKTGPGPIYF. CDR3 DNA sequence: TGTGCCAGCAGTAAGACAGGGCCCGGGCCCATATATTTT.